The 4 T cell receptor beta chains reported below all come from one sample, sequenced in a study of shared clonotypes between healthy human individuals. Assay: immunoSEQ multiplex PCR; the TCRdb copy retains only in-frame clones and omits some. The sample has 300,000 to 400,000 clones, roughly 84% seen once. Source material: memory CD8+ T cells sorted from blood. The subset here: CD45RO+ cells pooled with CCR7-negative TemRA cells. These receptors were collected from a man aged 18 to 29 in good health.

V and J are TRBV15 and TRBJ2-7, with D hard to call. This CDR3 region has 14 residues. Germline loops: CDR1 LNHNV, CDR2 YYDKDF (reference sequence). Trimming stripped 5 bases from V and 0 bases from J, with 11 bases between. The CDR3 sequence: CATSRLIDSYEQYF. CDR3 nucleotides: TGTGCCACCAGCCGGCTAATTGACTCCTACGAGCAGTACTTC.

V usage is TRBV19 and J usage is TRBJ2-1; 11 bases fit TRBD2. Unmatched junction bases numbered 1, after V lost 5 bases and J lost 4 bases. Germline CDR1 is LNHDA and CDR2 is SQIVND (reference sequence). The CDR3 has 14 residues. CDR3 nucleotides: TGTGCCAGTAGTGTAGCGGGAGGGTACAATGAGCAGTTCTTC. Translation: CASSVAGGYNEQFF.

V gene TRBV9 combines with J gene TRBJ2-1; TRBD1 or TRBD2 may be the D gene (6 bases each). Trimming left V 6 bases short and J 0 bases short, with 13 bases between. The CDR3 consists of 15 residues. Per germline, CDR1 SGDLS and CDR2 YYNGEE. The DNA for the CDR3 is TGTGCCAGCAACCAAGGGGGGCGCTCCTACAATGAGCAGTTCTTC. Encoded protein: CASNQGGRSYNEQFF.

The rearrangement links TRBV4-1 to TRBJ2-7; 7 bases match TRBD2. Germline trimming cut 3 bases from V and 0 bases from J; bases unmatched to any gene: 5. This CDR3 is built from 15 residues. CDR1 MGHRA and CDR2 YSYEKL come from the germline V gene. The CDR3 DNA reads TGCGCCAGCAGCCAGGGGGGGACTATCTCCTACGAGCAGTACTTC. Translating it yields CASSQGGTISYEQYF.